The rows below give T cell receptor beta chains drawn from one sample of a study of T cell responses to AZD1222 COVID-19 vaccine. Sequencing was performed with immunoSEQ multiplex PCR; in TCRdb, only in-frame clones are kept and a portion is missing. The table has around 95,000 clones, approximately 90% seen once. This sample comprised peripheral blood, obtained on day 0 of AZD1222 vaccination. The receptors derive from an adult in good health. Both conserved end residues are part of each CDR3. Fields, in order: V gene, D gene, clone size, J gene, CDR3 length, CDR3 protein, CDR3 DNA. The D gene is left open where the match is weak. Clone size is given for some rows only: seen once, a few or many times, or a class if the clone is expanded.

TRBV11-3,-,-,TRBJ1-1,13,CASSLQVNTEAFF,TGTGCCAGCAGCTTACAGGTGAACACTGAAGCTTTCTTT
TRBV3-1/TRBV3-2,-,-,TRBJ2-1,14,CATPLSERADEQFF,TGTGCCACCCCACTCTCCGAGCGGGCCGATGAGCAGTTCTTC
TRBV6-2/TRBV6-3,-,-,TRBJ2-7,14,CASSPWDTYPEQYF,TGTGCCAGCAGCCCTTGGGACACCTATCCGGAGCAGTACTTC
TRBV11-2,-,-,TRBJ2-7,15,CASRLAYRSSYEQYF,TGTGCCAGCAGATTAGCATACAGGAGCTCCTACGAGCAGTACTTC
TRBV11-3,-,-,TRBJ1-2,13,CASSLGAFYGYTF,TGTGCCAGCAGCTTAGGCGCTTTCTATGGCTACACCTTC
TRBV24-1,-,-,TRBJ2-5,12,CATSDWEETQYF,TGTGCCACCTCGGACTGGGAAGAGACCCAGTACTTC
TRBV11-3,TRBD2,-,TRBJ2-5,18,CASSLEGVTSGHQETQYF,TGTGCCAGCAGCTTAGAAGGTGTCACTAGCGGCCATCAAGAGACCCAGTACTTC
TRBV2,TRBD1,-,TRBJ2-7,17,CASRVDRGGFPSYEQYF,TGTGCCAGCAGGGTCGACAGGGGGGGCTTTCCTTCCTACGAGCAGTACTTC
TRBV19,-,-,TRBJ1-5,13,CASSPQGHQPQHF,TGTGCCAGTAGTCCCCAGGGGCACCAGCCCCAGCATTTT
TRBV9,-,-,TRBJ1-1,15,CASSVDGGAGTEAFF,TGTGCCAGCAGCGTAGACGGAGGGGCGGGCACTGAAGCTTTCTTT
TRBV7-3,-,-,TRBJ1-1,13,CASSLTGDTEAFF,TGTGCCAGCAGCTTAACTGGAGACACTGAAGCTTTCTTT
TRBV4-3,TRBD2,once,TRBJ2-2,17,CASSHASGGANTGELFF,TGCGCCAGCAGCCATGCTAGCGGGGGAGCGAACACCGGGGAGCTGTTTTTT
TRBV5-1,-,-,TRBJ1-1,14,CASSLYPGETEAFF,TGCGCCAGCAGCTTGTACCCAGGGGAGACTGAAGCTTTCTTT
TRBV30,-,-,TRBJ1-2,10,CALSGMGYTF,TGTGCCCTCAGCGGTATGGGCTACACCTTC
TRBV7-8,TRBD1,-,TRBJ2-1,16,CASSLEAGGTYNEQFF,TGTGCCAGCAGCTTAGAAGCAGGGGGTACCTACAATGAGCAGTTCTTC
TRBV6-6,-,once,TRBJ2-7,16,CASSYSAAGISYEQYF,TGTGCCAGCAGTTACTCGGCAGCGGGTATCTCCTACGAGCAGTACTTC
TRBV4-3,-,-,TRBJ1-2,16,CASSQDSASRPYGYTF,TGCGCCAGCAGCCAAGATTCGGCATCACGGCCCTATGGCTACACCTTC
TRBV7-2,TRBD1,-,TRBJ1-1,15,CASSPRTGRNTEAFF,TGTGCCAGCAGCCCCCGGACAGGGAGGAACACTGAAGCTTTCTTT
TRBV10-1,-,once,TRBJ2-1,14,CASSGGTRAGEQFF,TGCGCCAGCAGTGGGGGGACCCGTGCCGGTGAGCAGTTCTTC
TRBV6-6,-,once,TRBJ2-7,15,CASNYRRGTGYEQYF,TGTGCCAGCAATTACCGTAGGGGTACAGGCTACGAGCAGTACTTC
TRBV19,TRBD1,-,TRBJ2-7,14,CASSTGQRTNEQYF,TGTGCCAGTAGTACGGGACAGCGCACGAACGAGCAGTACTTC
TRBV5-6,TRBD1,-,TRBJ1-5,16,CASSGYRDRGYQPQHF,TGTGCCAGCAGCGGCTACCGGGACAGGGGTTATCAGCCCCAGCATTTT
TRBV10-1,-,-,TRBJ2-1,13,CASRASACNEQFF,TGCGCCAGCAGGGCTAGCGCTTGCAATGAGCAGTTCTTC
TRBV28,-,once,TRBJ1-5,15,CASTWFRGDNQPQHF,TGTGCCAGCACATGGTTCCGGGGGGACAATCAGCCCCAGCATTTT
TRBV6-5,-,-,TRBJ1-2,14,CASRDPTGFGGYTF,TGTGCCAGCAGAGACCCAACAGGGTTCGGAGGCTACACCTTC
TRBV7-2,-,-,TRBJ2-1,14,CASSKGPKGDEQFF,TGTGCCAGCAGCAAGGGACCTAAGGGGGATGAGCAGTTCTTC
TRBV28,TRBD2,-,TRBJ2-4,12,CASTPGGNIQYF,TGTGCCAGCACCCCGGGGGGGAACATTCAGTACTTC
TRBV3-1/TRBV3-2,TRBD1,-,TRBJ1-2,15,CASSQLGTGVYGYTF,TGTGCCAGCAGCCAACTCGGGACAGGCGTCTATGGCTACACCTTC
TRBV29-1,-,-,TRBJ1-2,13,CSVLGRPNYGYTF,TGCAGCGTGCTCGGCAGGCCTAACTATGGCTACACCTTC
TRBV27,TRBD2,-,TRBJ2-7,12,CASSLWGGEQYF,TGTGCCAGCAGTTTATGGGGGGGGGAGCAGTACTTC
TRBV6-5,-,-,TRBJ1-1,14,CASSYSVANTEAFF,TGTGCCAGCAGTTACTCGGTGGCGAACACTGAAGCTTTCTTT
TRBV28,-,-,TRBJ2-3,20,CASSFPGVGHQLEATDTQYF,TGTGCCAGCAGTTTTCCGGGGGTGGGACATCAACTTGAGGCCACAGATACGCAGTATTTT
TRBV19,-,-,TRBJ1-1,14,CASSMGGGNTEAFF,TGTGCCAGTAGTATGGGTGGGGGGAACACTGAAGCTTTCTTT
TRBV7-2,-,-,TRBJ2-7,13,CASSFLRWEEQYF,TGTGCCAGCAGCTTCCTGAGGTGGGAGGAGCAGTACTTC
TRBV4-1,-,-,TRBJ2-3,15,CASSQDIRDTDTQYF,TGCGCCAGCAGCCAAGATATCAGGGACACAGATACGCAGTATTTT
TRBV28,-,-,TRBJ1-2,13,CASSLAGNYGYTF,TGTGCCAGCAGTTTAGCGGGGAACTATGGCTACACCTTC
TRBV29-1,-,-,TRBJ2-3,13,CSVEGSWGDTQYF,TGCAGCGTTGAAGGCTCTTGGGGAGATACGCAGTATTTT
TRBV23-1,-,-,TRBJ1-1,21,CASSEITGLCLSGNINTEAFF,TGCGCCAGCAGCGAAATAACAGGTTTATGCCTCTCCGGGAACATTAACACTGAAGCTTTCTTT
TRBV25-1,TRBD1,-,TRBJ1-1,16,CASSGGRGQGVTEAFF,TGTGCCAGCAGTGGGGGCCGTGGACAGGGGGTAACTGAAGCTTTCTTT
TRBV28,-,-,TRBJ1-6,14,CASSLRDDWGALHF,TGTGCCAGCAGTTTACGGGACGACTGGGGGGCCCTCCACTTT
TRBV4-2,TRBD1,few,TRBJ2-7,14,CASSQVSGGYEQYF,TGTGCCAGCAGCCAAGTTTCAGGGGGCTACGAGCAGTACTTC